This TCR beta chain was captured by sequencing in a study of technical replicates of blood from several donors. V was trimmed by 9 bases and J by 3 bases, leaving 15 bases between them. In germline, CDR1 is MNHEY, CDR2 SMNVEV (reference sequence). The CDR3 has 13 amino acids. TCRdb's copy holds only in-frame clones and misses some; the assay was immunoSEQ multiplex PCR. The profile shows over 65,000 clones, 85% to 95% of them singletons. The sequence was collected from a human donor in good health. The sample was T cells isolated from PBMCs. The genes are TRBV27 and TRBJ2-7; TRBD1 is a possible D gene (5 bases). DNA for the CDR3: TGTGCCAGGCACAGGCTCAAGCTCTACGAGCAGTACTTC. Translating it yields CARHRLKLYEQYF.